One T cell receptor (beta chain) is described in this entry. Its specificity is not known. The CDR3 consists of 11 residues. Germline-derived CDR1 and CDR2 are SEHNR and FQNEAQ (reference sequence). Trimming removed 3 bases from V and 10 bases from J, with 9 bases in between. The entry originates in a study of T-cell reconstitution after alpha-beta-depleted transplantation in children. Study-level findings and limits: About two months after transplant, alpha-beta T cells reportedly came from several hundred expanded graft clones. The high TCRbeta diversity at day 60 in some patients came from surviving recipient T cells and thymic progenitors. By one year post-transplant, T-cell counts and diversity largely arose from T cells that were newly produced.

Unique molecular identifiers were used in preparing the TCRbeta library. Using its own MiXCR run on the PCR reads, TCRdb lists one record per CDR3 protein. This sample has 97,000 or so distinct CDR3 sequences; around 7% occur once, and the top ten carry about 17%. This sequence was found in a boy younger than 10 with acute lymphoblastic leukemia, due to receive a stem cell transplant. J is TRBJ1-1 and V is TRBV7-9; unclear D gene. The sequencing here drew on PBMCs, taken before TCRalphabeta/CD19-depleted stem cell transplant. As DNA, the CDR3 is TGTGCCAGCAGCTTTTCCGAGGGAGCTTTCTTT. Translation gives CASSFSEGAFF.